These 9 T cell receptor beta chains came from one sample sequenced in a study of PD-1 blockade in classical Hodgkin lymphoma. Generated by immunoSEQ multiplex PCR, the TCRdb table keeps only in-frame clones and is missing some. The table records under 35,000 clones, roughly nine tenths of them present only once. Stated time point: newly diagnosed, previously untreated cHL patient sample. By magnetic negative selection, CD4+ T cells were purified from thawed PBMCs. The sample was CD4+ T cells from blood. Source of these receptors: a human donor with classical Hodgkin lymphoma.

The chain couples TRBV21-1 to TRBJ2-2; TRBD1, the D gene given by the table, was not confirmed from the DNA. TRBV21-1 is a listed pseudogene. The CDR3 consists of 19 residues. The CDR3 region is CASSRRGQGTSHNTGELFF. As DNA, the CDR3 is TGTGCCAGCAGCCGAAGGGGGCAGGGGACCTCACATAACACCGGGGAGCTGTTTTTT.

The chain employs TRBV27 and TRBJ2-6; D is uncertain. The CDR3 has 15 residues. From germline, CDR1 is MNHEY and CDR2 SMNVEV (reference sequence). V dropped 5 bases and J dropped 1 base, with 9 bases sitting between them. The CDR3 DNA follows: TGTGCCAGCAGTCAATTGGGTTCTGGGGCCAACGTCCTGACTTTC. Protein: CASSQLGSGANVLTF.

This clone showed up just once. The rearrangement uses TRBV11-2 and TRBJ2-3, with TRBD2 matching 7 bases. The CDR3 is 15 amino acids. Germline trimming cut 6 bases from V and 1 base from J; bases unmatched to any gene: 7. Germline V gene lookup returns CDR1 SGHAT and CDR2 FQNNGV. CDR3 loop: CASSSSGTRTDTQYF. The CDR3 coding sequence is TGTGCCAGCAGTTCTAGCGGCACCCGCACAGATACGCAGTATTTT.

J is TRBJ1-1 and V is TRBV6-1; D remains ambiguous. V shed 10 bases and J shed 0 bases, with 9 bases lying between them. Germline values: CDR1 MNHNS, CDR2 SASEGT. The CDR3 loop spans 12 amino acids. CDR3 in DNA: TGTGCCACCACGCTGATGAACACTGAAGCTTTCTTT. Protein product: CATTLMNTEAFF.

With regard to this clone: Relative to the germline gene, one junction end is altered; a read error may explain this. This chain links TRBV6-1 with TRBJ1-1; 10 nucleotides line up with TRBD1. Germline lookup yields CDR1 MNHNS and CDR2 SASEGT. This CDR3 is built from 11 residues. The DNA for the CDR3 is TGTGCCAGCCGCCGGGACAGGGGCTCGATTTTT. Protein: CASRRDRGSIF.

This clone was counted a few times. The V and J genes are TRBV2 and TRBJ1-4; TRBD1 might be the D (5 bases). Germline assignment: CDR1 SNHLY and CDR2 FYNNEI. Trimming removed 4 bases from V and 8 bases from J, with 8 bases in between. The CDR3 has 12 residues. CDR3 nucleotides: TGTGCCAGCAGTGTAGAGGGGGAAAAACTGTTTTTT. Its protein product is CASSVEGEKLFF.

This chain connects TRBV20-1 to TRBJ1-2; D is uncertain. Trimming removed 8 bases from V and 6 bases from J, with 13 bases in between. The CDR3 has 11 amino acids. CDR1 is DFQATT and CDR2 is SNEGSKA in the germline V gene (reference sequence). Written as DNA, the CDR3 is TGCAGTCCCCTTTACCGAGATGGCTACACCTTC. It specifies CSPLYRDGYTF.

The V call is TRBV27, the J call TRBJ1-2; 9 bases are a match to TRBD1. The length of the CDR3 is 13 residues. Germline CDR1 is MNHEY and CDR2 is SMNVEV (reference sequence). Germline trimming cut 6 bases from V and 4 bases from J; bases unmatched to any gene: 3. The chain's CDR3 is CASRNRGLYGYTF. CDR3 DNA: TGTGCCAGCAGGAACAGGGGGCTCTATGGCTACACCTTC.

The V call is TRBV5-6, the J call TRBJ1-2; D might be TRBD1 (5 bases). V was cut by 3 bases and J by 1 base, with 13 bases left in between. Germline CDR1 and CDR2: SGHDT and YYEEEE. The CDR3 consists of 15 residues. CDR3 sequence reads: CASSSGTGYNYGYTF. The CDR3 DNA is TGTGCCAGCAGCTCAGGGACGGGGTATAACTATGGCTACACCTTC.